The present T cell receptor (beta chain) was sequenced within a study of blood T cell repertoires in COVID-19 (dated by TCRdb to about 2020). For the study in its entirety: Samples covering the acute and convalescent phases of COVID-19 were provided by collaborators in the United States, Italy and Spain. The prospective study material was composed of cDNA or gDNA derived from T cells, B-cell-depleted T cells, or PBMCs. The dataset comprised deeply sampled blood TCRbeta repertoires from subjects exposed to, actively infected with, or recovered from COVID-19. The repertoires were made available in a free public database intended to serve as a resource for research on the immune response to SARS-CoV-2. The samples were drawn from two sources: the first 160 participants of the ongoing ImmuneRACE study, and 1,254 subjects contributed by 6 global collaborators. Nearly every sample came with metadata listing a de-identified subject ID, COVID-19 status, age in years and sex. Where HLA class I and class II types were available, the types were taken from metadata supplied by the sample provider, not from assay-based typing. Study-wide conclusions, independent of this receptor: The amount of clinical and demographic metadata varied by source and participant and was provided uncurated.

The immunoSEQ Assay, a bias-controlled multiplex PCR, was used to amplify TCRbeta CDR3 regions from genomic DNA. The authors' pipeline ran thus. The number of nucleated cells in each sample was estimated from the amplification of reference gene primers within the assay. To quantify the absolute abundance of each unique TCRbeta CDR3 rearrangement, sequence reads were collapsed and filtered. For each sample, productive Simpson clonality was calculated as the square root of Simpson's diversity index across productive rearrangements. As stored in TCRdb, this immuneACCESS dataset retains in-frame rearrangements with V and J assigned. A fraction of the clones does not appear; measured against another copy, unresolved V genes explain less than half of the discrepancy, and the remainder lacks a known reason. The V and J calls and clone size come from that table; D and trimming were worked out from the DNA. The sample records 200,000 to 250,000 clones, more than 65% of which are singletons. 2.3% of the sample rests with the top ten.

Whole blood was collected in K2EDTA tubes by collaborating institutions according to the institutions' own protocols. For TCRbeta analysis, collaborators shipped samples as frozen whole blood, isolated PBMCs, or DNA extracted from either of those sample types. Concerning this clone itself: It has no known antigen specificity. The input lacks base qualities; no much larger clone sits a single base away.

Germline trimming amounts to 2 bases on V and 4 bases on J, with 7 as the count of junction bases outside the gene matches. Measured from the cysteine to the phenylalanine, the CDR3 is 15 residues long. Only CDR3 DNA remains: 45 bases, in frame from the first base. CDR1 and CDR2, per the germline V gene, are SGHNT and YENEEA. The rearrangement joined TRBV11-3 to TRBJ2-7; 8 bases in between match TRBD1. This clonotype was sampled from a woman aged 55-70 years with acute or convalescent COVID-19. The sequencing sample was made of peripheral blood. The bases read TGTGCCAGCAGCTTACCTGACAGGGGATGGTACGAGCAGTACTTC. This is translated as CASSLPDRGWYEQYF.